Sequencing of this T cell receptor (beta chain) was carried out in a study of blood T cell repertoires in COVID-19. Across the whole study: Researchers got acute and convalescent COVID-19 samples from the United States, Italy and Spain. Nucleic acid was either cDNA or gDNA, and it came from T cells, B-cell-depleted T cells, or PBMCs.

The CDR3 runs 15 residues. CDR1 and CDR2 from the germline V gene are SGHAT and FQNNGV. V trimming: 3 bases; J trimming: 3 bases; junction bases outside the gene matches: 6. Methods used by the authors: Nucleated cell number was recorded as an estimate derived from reference gene primer amplification. Generated by immunoSEQ multiplex PCR, the TCRdb table keeps only in-frame clones and is missing some. V and J calls and clone size are those listed in that table; D and trimming were worked out from the DNA. Here the sample spans 210,000 or so clones, around 90% being singletons. Sequences were obtained from peripheral blood. The clonotype was recovered from a woman younger than 35 who had recovered from COVID-19. This rearrangement joins TRBV11-2 to TRBJ1-2; 8 nucleotides agree with TRBD1. The DNA for the CDR3 is TGTGCCAGCAGCTTGCTGGGACAGGCAGACTATGGCTACACCTTC. Its protein is CASSLLGQADYGYTF.